The 24 T cell receptor beta chains below come from one sample, sequenced in a study of OX40 agonist ivuxolimab in advanced cancers. Libraries were prepared by immunoSEQ multiplex PCR; TCRdb keeps only in-frame clonotypes and omits some of them. The data hold tens of thousands of clones, with 80% to 90% observed a single time. The specimen was CD4+ or CD8+ T cells sorted from blood, collected in a trial of the OX40 agonist ivuxolimab. The receptors were sampled from an adult with an advanced solid tumor such as melanoma, head and neck, liver or kidney cancer.

The CDR3 DNA follows: TGTGCCAGCAGCTTTTCCAGGACAGTCGCGAACACCGGGGAGCTGTTTTTT. This translates into CASSFSRTVANTGELFF. The rearrangement links TRBV7-8 to TRBJ2-2, with D possibly TRBD1 on 6 matching bases. Germline-derived CDR1 and CDR2 are SGHVS and FQNEAQ. Trimming stripped 3 bases from V and 0 bases from J, with 14 bases between. CDR3 length equals 17 residues.

This chain links TRBV6-5 with TRBJ1-1, with 9 bases fitting TRBD1. The CDR3 consists of 15 residues. The ends lost 5 bases at V and 6 bases at J; junction bases unmatched: 10. Germline assignment: CDR1 MNHEY and CDR2 SVGAGI. CDR3 sequence reads: CASSQERDREAEAFF. In DNA form, the CDR3 reads TGTGCCAGCAGTCAAGAAAGGGACAGGGAGGCTGAAGCTTTCTTT.

For the CDR3, the DNA is TGTGCCAGCAGTCCCGACAGGGCCCCAGACACTGAAGCTTTCTTT. Amino acids: CASSPDRAPDTEAFF. The chain is built from TRBV27 and TRBJ1-1; 7 nucleotides match TRBD1. The CDR3 is 15 residues long. Germline V gene sequence: CDR1 MNHEY, CDR2 SMNVEV (reference sequence). The V segment lost 5 bases and the J segment 3 bases; nucleotides outside the gene matches: 9.

As DNA, the CDR3 is TGTGCCAGCAGCTTGGCAGGGAGCTCCTACGAGCAGTACTTC. Translation gives CASSLAGSSYEQYF. The chain carries TRBV5-5 and TRBJ2-7; D assignment may be TRBD1 or TRBD2 (5 bases each). There are 14 residues in the CDR3. Per the germline V gene, CDR1 is SGHKS and CDR2 is YYEKEE (reference sequence). V was pared by 0 bases and J by 0 bases, with 7 bases between.

The chain has TRBV30 and TRBJ2-7; no definite D call. Trimming removed 4 bases at V and 1 base at J, with 11 bases between. The CDR3 extends over 13 amino acids. The germline V gene encodes CDR1 GTSNPN and CDR2 SVGIG (reference sequence). The CDR3 here is CAWTRTDSYEQYF. Here the CDR3 DNA reads TGTGCCTGGACTCGGACGGATTCCTACGAGCAGTACTTC.

V and J are TRBV19 and TRBJ1-4; 7 bases match TRBD1. V was clipped by 6 bases and J by 5 bases; unmatched bases: 6. The CDR3 spans 14 residues. From germline, CDR1 is LNHDA and CDR2 SQIVND (reference sequence). CDR3 nucleotides: TGTGCCAGTAGGTTGGGACAGAAAAATGAAAAACTGTTTTTT. It is translated as CASRLGQKNEKLFF. Supplemented by reference TRBV19 and TRBJ1-4, the full variable domain reads DGGITQSPKYLFRKEGQNVTLSCEQNLNHDAMYWYRQDPGQGLRLIYYSQIVNDFQKGDIAEGYSVSREKKESFPLTVTSAQKNPTAFYLCASRLGQKNEKLFFGSGTQLSVL.

This chain uses TRBV19 with TRBJ1-5; no firm D call. The CDR3 runs 18 residues. Trimming took 5 bases from V and 10 from J, leaving 30 bases between them. Germline CDR1 and CDR2: LNHDA and SQIVND (reference sequence). The CDR3 protein is CASSGRPSSGLIILPQHF. The CDR3 coding sequence is TGTGCCAGTAGTGGCCGCCCATCGTCCGGGCTCATAATATTACCCCAGCATTTT.

The chain carries TRBV5-4 and TRBJ1-2, with TRBD1 as a possible D gene (5 bases). V was pared by 3 bases and J by 4 bases, with 16 bases between. Germline CDR1 and CDR2: SGHNT and YYREEE (reference sequence). This CDR3 has 15 residues. The CDR3 region has the DNA TGTGCCAGCAGCTCCCGTTCAGGGATCATCTATGGCTACACCTTC. Amino acid sequence: CASSSRSGIIYGYTF.

The chain combines TRBV7-9 with TRBJ2-1; D might be TRBD2 (7 bases). The CDR3 spans 16 residues. The germline V gene encodes CDR1 SEHNR and CDR2 FQNEAQ (reference sequence). V was shortened by 0 bases and J by 2 bases, with 11 bases between the two germline ends. In DNA, the CDR3 is TGTGCCAGCAGCTTAGCCCGGGGGGCTACCTACAATGAGCAGTTCTTC. Translated: CASSLARGATYNEQFF.

V is TRBV7-2 and J is TRBJ1-5; TRBD1 is a possible D gene (5 bases). Trimming left V 7 bases short and J 6 bases short, with 19 bases between. CDR1 SGHTA and CDR2 FQGNSA come from the germline V gene. The CDR3 length is 15 residues. The CDR3 loop is CASTRGTYPPQPQHF. For the CDR3, the DNA is TGTGCCAGCACCCGAGGGACCTACCCACCTCAGCCCCAGCATTTT.

This clone was counted a single time. The genes are TRBV19 and TRBJ2-2; D is perhaps TRBD1 (6 bases). This CDR3 has 16 amino acids. V was shortened by 5 bases and J by 1 base, with 14 bases between the two germline ends. CDR1 and CDR2 (germline): LNHDA, SQIVND (reference sequence). CDR3 sequence (DNA): TGTGCCAGTAGTTCTTACCAGGGGTTGAACACCGGGGAGCTGTTTTTT. Encoded protein: CASSSYQGLNTGELFF.

J is TRBJ2-2 and V is TRBV25-1, with 8 bases fitting TRBD1. This CDR3 comprises 15 residues. With 5 bases clipped from V and 2 bases from J, the junction kept 4 bases outside the gene matches. Germline V gives CDR1 MGHDK, CDR2 SYGVNS. The CDR3 spells CASSLGQANTGELFF. CDR3 sequence (DNA): TGTGCCAGCAGTTTGGGACAGGCAAACACCGGGGAGCTGTTTTTT.

V is TRBV7-2 and J is TRBJ1-2; weak D call: TRBD1 (6 bases). The germline V gene has CDR1 SGHTA and CDR2 FQGNSA. V gave up 5 bases and J gave up 0 bases, with 19 bases separating them. This CDR3 spans 17 amino acids. The CDR3 DNA reads TGTGCCAGCAGCCCACCCCTTCCCGGGACATCTAACTATGGCTACACCTTC. Protein product: CASSPPLPGTSNYGYTF.

The V and J genes are TRBV4-1 and TRBJ1-1; D might be TRBD1 (5 bases). V lost 6 bases and J 1 base, leaving 15 bases between the germline ends. This CDR3 has 15 amino acids. Germline V CDR1 and CDR2: MGHRA, YSYEKL. The CDR3 loop reads CASRYDWGPNTEAFF. The CDR3, as DNA: TGCGCCAGCAGATATGATTGGGGCCCGAACACTGAAGCTTTCTTT.

This clone showed up just a few times. The chain couples TRBV7-9 to TRBJ2-6, with 8 nucleotides matching TRBD1. The germline gives CDR1 SEHNR, CDR2 FQNEAQ (reference sequence). This CDR3 is built from 16 residues. V shed 3 bases and J 4 bases; nucleotides not matched to a gene: 5. This CDR3 is CASSLTGVTGANVLTF. The CDR3 DNA sequence: TGTGCCAGCAGCTTGACAGGGGTAACCGGGGCCAACGTCCTGACTTTC.

The sample holds a few counts of this clone. The chain couples TRBV6-5 to TRBJ2-2, with D possibly TRBD1 on 6 matching bases. Germline V gene sequence: CDR1 MNHEY, CDR2 SVGAGI. V lost 5 bases, J lost 1 base, and 8 bases lay in between. This CDR3 contains 14 residues. The CDR3 DNA sequence: TGTGCCAGCAGTCCGGACAGGAACACCGGGGAGCTGTTTTTT. It yields the protein CASSPDRNTGELFF.

This chain links TRBV28 with TRBJ1-4; tentative D call: TRBD1 (5 bases). V was trimmed by 4 bases and J by 5 bases, leaving 14 bases between them. There are 15 residues in the CDR3. CDR1 and CDR2 (germline): MDHEN, SYDVKM. The DNA for the CDR3 is TGTGCCAGCAGTTCCCCCGGGGAGGGGAATGAAAAACTGTTTTTT. This gives the protein CASSSPGEGNEKLFF.

This clone was seen just once. V gene TRBV27 combines with J gene TRBJ2-3; D unresolved. The CDR3 is made up of 13 amino acids. Per the germline V gene, CDR1 is MNHEY and CDR2 is SMNVEV (reference sequence). The V end lost 6 bases, the J end lost 6 bases, and 13 bases lay between the germline ends. The CDR3 loop is CASRRTGGDTQYF. The CDR3, as DNA: TGTGCCAGCAGACGGACCGGTGGGGATACGCAGTATTTT.

The chain has TRBV15 and TRBJ2-1; 9 nucleotides match TRBD1. This CDR3 region has 15 residues. With 0 bases clipped from V and 6 bases from J, the junction kept 3 bases outside the gene matches. CDR1 LNHNV and CDR2 YYDKDF come from the germline V gene (reference sequence). CDR3 loop: CATSRDPQGANEQFF. CDR3 nucleotides: TGTGCCACCAGCAGAGATCCACAGGGGGCCAATGAGCAGTTCTTC.

The rearrangement joins TRBV6-4 to TRBJ1-6; 7 bases match TRBD1. The CDR3 covers 14 residues. Looked up from germline, CDR1 is MRHNA and CDR2 is SNTAGT. V lost 6 bases, J lost 8 bases, and 7 bases stayed unmatched. CDR3 amino acids: CASSLTGYDSPLHF. CDR3 nucleotides: TGTGCCAGCAGCTTGACAGGGTACGATTCACCCCTCCACTTT.

J is TRBJ2-1 and V is TRBV6-1, with D hard to call. Germline V gives CDR1 MNHNS, CDR2 SASEGT. The CDR3 has 14 residues. V was pared by 7 bases and J by 5 bases, with 15 bases between. As DNA, the CDR3 is TGTGCCAGCAAGGCTAGTACGGCCAACAATGAGCAGTTCTTC. Its translation is CASKASTANNEQFF.

The chain recombines TRBV28 with TRBJ2-2; D is ambiguous. Trimming removed 2 bases from V and 3 bases from J, with 4 bases in between. CDR1 and CDR2 from the germline V gene are MDHEN and SYDVKM. The CDR3 is made up of 13 amino acids. The CDR3 is CASSLIDTGELFF. CDR3 DNA: TGTGCCAGCAGTTTAATAGACACCGGGGAGCTGTTTTTT.

The chain joins TRBV4-2 to TRBJ2-7; 8 bases line up with TRBD1. V lost 0 bases and J lost 5; bases outside the gene matches: 9. Germline CDR1 is LGHNA and CDR2 is YNFKEQ. The CDR3 sequence is 16 residues long. The CDR3 coding sequence is TGTGCCAGCAGCCAAGAATTTCAGGACAGGGATCACGAGCAGTACTTC. Encoded protein: CASSQEFQDRDHEQYF.

V is TRBV7-2 and J is TRBJ2-5; D ambiguous. The CDR3 extends over 13 amino acids. Between the trimmed V and J ends, which lost 5 bases and 5 bases, there was a span of 12 bases. The germline CDR1 and CDR2 sequences are SGHTA and FQGNSA. CDR3 bases: TGTGCCAGCAGCCCCCTGGATCGGGAGACCCAGTACTTC. As protein: CASSPLDRETQYF.